The TCR beta chain described here comes from a study of CD8 T cell repertoires and HIV-1 epitope variants. Profiling relied on immunoSEQ multiplex PCR, and the TCRdb table lists in-frame clones only, not all of them. Altogether more than 85,000 clones are present, more than 65% being singletons, with the ten largest covering roughly 25%. Findings and caveats of the study: A handful of clonotypes recognized Nef KF9, one HW9, none TAALDMSHF.

This clone was found a few times. No antigen is known for it. Other DNA sequences in this sample translate to the same CDR3. Sequenced material: uncultured baseline CD8+ T cells from peripheral blood mononuclear cells (PBMCs). This TCR derives from a male donor with HIV.

The CDR3, as DNA: TGCGCCAGCAGCTTAATAGCGGGAGGGTCCACCGGGGAGCTGTTTTTT. Its translation is CASSLIAGGSTGELFF. The chain links TRBV5-1 to TRBJ2-2; 11 bases fit TRBD2. CDR1 is SGHRS and CDR2 is YFSETQ in the germline V gene. The ends lost 2 bases at V and 4 bases at J; junction bases unmatched: 4. This CDR3 has 16 amino acids.